This entry lists 30 T cell receptor beta chains sequenced from one sample in a study of Ad26.COV2.S vaccination and SARS-CoV-2 variants. Some clones are missing from TCRdb's copy, which holds only in-frame ones; the method was immunoSEQ multiplex PCR. Seen here are roughly 350,000 clones, less than 90% observed once, and the top ten hold approximately 5.9%. Stated treatment: over 15 received Ad26.COV2.S at low or high dose, single or two shots; about 5 received placebo; per-sample allocation not given. Specimen acquisition occurred on day 63 following the initial vaccine or placebo injection. The sample was peripheral blood, taken in a trial of Ad26.COV2.S vaccine versus placebo. Source of these receptors: a person between 18 and 65 years old who received the Ad26.COV2.S COVID-19 vaccine or a placebo.

This chain joins TRBV27 and TRBJ2-3; D uncertain. Trimming removed 0 bases from V and 3 bases from J, with 10 bases in between. There are 15 residues in the CDR3. Germline loops: CDR1 MNHEY, CDR2 SMNVEV (reference sequence). CDR3 loop: CASSLSGAATDTQYF. CDR3 in DNA: TGTGCCAGCAGTTTATCCGGTGCCGCAACAGATACGCAGTATTTT.

The chain uses TRBV28 and TRBJ2-3, with 7 bases lining up with TRBD1. Per the germline V gene, CDR1 is MDHEN and CDR2 is SYDVKM. With 4 bases clipped from V and 6 bases from J, the junction kept 13 bases outside the gene matches. This CDR3 is 16 amino acids long. The CDR3 DNA reads TGTGCCAGCAGTTCCCCGAGGGGGCCATTCCCGGATACGCAGTATTTT. Protein sequence: CASSSPRGPFPDTQYF.

The chain is built from TRBV11-2 and TRBJ2-1; D is unresolved. Germline V CDR1 and CDR2: SGHAT, FQNNGV. Trimming left V 1 base short and J 7 bases short, with 5 bases between. This CDR3 spans 12 amino acids. The CDR3 spells CASSLGSNEQFF. CDR3 DNA: TGTGCCAGCAGCTTAGGGTCAAATGAGCAGTTCTTC.

This clone was counted a single time. The genes are TRBV6-6 and TRBJ1-2, with 8 bases aligning to TRBD1. The CDR3 has 14 amino acids. Germline CDR1 MNHNY, CDR2 SVGAGI (reference sequence). Unmatched junction bases numbered 2, after V lost 0 bases and J lost 5 bases. CDR3 protein: CASSYSTGDYGYTF. CDR3 nucleotides: TGTGCCAGCAGTTACTCGACAGGGGATTATGGCTACACCTTC.

This clone was counted a single time. The rearrangement links TRBV19 to TRBJ1-3; tentatively, D is TRBD1 (6 bases). The ends were cut back, 4 bases at V and 3 bases at J, with 13 bases in the middle. Germline-derived CDR1 and CDR2 are LNHDA and SQIVND (reference sequence). The CDR3 covers 15 residues. The CDR3 region has the DNA TGTGCCAGTAGTAACGACAGGTTCTTTGGAAACACCATATATTTT. As protein: CASSNDRFFGNTIYF.

This chain uses TRBV7-9 with TRBJ1-1, with 8 bases that match TRBD1. CDR1 and CDR2 from the germline V gene are SEHNR and FQNEAQ (reference sequence). With 4 bases clipped from V and 4 bases from J, the junction kept 8 bases outside the gene matches. The CDR3 is made up of 15 amino acids. The CDR3 here is CASSSDRVGSTEAFF. The CDR3 bases are TGTGCCAGCAGCTCGGACAGGGTCGGTTCCACTGAAGCTTTCTTT.

The chain has TRBV12-5 and TRBJ1-1, with unresolved D. The CDR3 contains 13 residues. From germline, CDR1 is LGHNT and CDR2 FRNRAP. Trimming stripped 4 bases from V and 6 bases from J, with 12 bases between. The CDR3 loop is CASGSLTGSEAFF. DNA for the CDR3: TGTGCTAGTGGTTCGTTAACGGGGTCTGAAGCTTTCTTT.

The chain carries TRBV20-1 and TRBJ1-3; a weak D match, TRBD1 (6 bases). The length of the CDR3 is 11 residues. V was clipped by 6 bases and J by 4 bases, with 7 bases between them. Germline CDR1 DFQATT, CDR2 SNEGSKA (reference sequence). CDR3 sequence (DNA): TGCAGTGCAGACAGGGGAAACACCATATATTTT. This translates into CSADRGNTIYF.

V gene TRBV5-6 combines with J gene TRBJ1-2; D is undetermined. The CDR3 length is 16 residues. V gave up 4 bases and J gave up 0 bases, with 16 bases separating them. CDR1 and CDR2 from the germline V gene are SGHDT and YYEEEE. The CDR3 loop reads CASSPRVFGTNYGYTF. DNA for the CDR3: TGTGCCAGCAGCCCTCGTGTTTTCGGGACTAACTATGGCTACACCTTC.

The chain links TRBV27 to TRBJ2-3; D unresolved. Germline V gives CDR1 MNHEY, CDR2 SMNVEV (reference sequence). Trimming cost V 6 bases and J 6 bases, with 19 bases left between them. There are 15 residues in the CDR3. The CDR3 loop reads CASSQSGLSADTQYF. In DNA, the CDR3 is TGTGCCAGCAGCCAATCCGGCTTGTCAGCCGATACGCAGTATTTT.

In DNA, the CDR3 is TGTGCCAGCAGCAAGCAAGCGGGAGGCGGCACAGATACGCAGTATTTT. Translating it yields CASSKQAGGGTDTQYF. This chain connects TRBV7-9 to TRBJ2-3; 9 nucleotides align to TRBD2. Germline values: CDR1 SEHNR, CDR2 FQNEAQ (reference sequence). This CDR3 spans 16 amino acids. J lost 1 base, V lost 5 bases, and 7 bases had no gene match.

This chain connects TRBV9 to TRBJ1-2, with unresolved D. Germline V gene sequence: CDR1 SGDLS, CDR2 YYNGEE. V shed 0 bases and J shed 2 bases, with 11 bases lying between them. This CDR3 is built from 15 residues. The chain's CDR3 is CASSVGGLKNYGYTF. CDR3 in DNA: TGTGCCAGCAGCGTAGGCGGGTTGAAGAACTATGGCTACACCTTC.

The genes are TRBV5-6 and TRBJ2-2; TRBD2 matches 7 bases. CDR1 SGHDT and CDR2 YYEEEE come from the germline V gene. V lost 5 bases, J lost 0 bases, and 4 bases stayed unmatched. The CDR3 runs to 15 residues. Written as DNA, the CDR3 is TGTGCCAGCAGTTGGGACTACTCGAACACCGGGGAGCTGTTTTTT. Translated, it gives CASSWDYSNTGELFF.

The chain couples TRBV19 to TRBJ1-1; D is perhaps TRBD1 (5 bases). This CDR3 has 12 residues. The V gene's germline CDR1 is LNHDA and CDR2 SQIVND (reference sequence). The V end lost 2 bases, the J end lost 8 bases, and 9 bases lay between the germline ends. CDR3 DNA sequence: TGTGCCAGTAGTATACGGGGGGAGGAAGCTTTCTTT. Translating gives CASSIRGEEAFF.

V gene TRBV18 combines with J gene TRBJ1-1; no clear D. V shed 2 bases and J shed 1 base, with 8 bases lying between them. Germline V gives CDR1 KGHSH, CDR2 LQKENI. The CDR3 runs 14 residues. CDR3 sequence reads: CASSPVSQNTEAFF. The CDR3 coding sequence is TGTGCCAGCTCACCAGTCAGTCAGAACACTGAAGCTTTCTTT. The full variable domain, rest sourced from reference TRBV18 and TRBJ1-1, is NAGVMQNPRHLVRRRGQEARLRCSPMKGHSHVYWYRQLPEEGLKFMVYLQKENIIDESGMPKERFSAEFPKEGPSILRIQQVVRGDSAAYFCASSPVSQNTEAFFGQGTRLTVV.

The chain employs TRBV7-2 and TRBJ2-7; D possibly uses TRBD1 or TRBD2 (6 bases each). The germline CDR1 and CDR2 sequences are SGHTA and FQGNSA. The length of the CDR3 is 16 residues. V was shortened by 1 base and J by 6 bases, with 19 bases between the two germline ends. The CDR3 coding sequence is TGTGCCAGCAGCTTAGTCGCGGGACAATCAACGGGCGAGCAGTACTTC. It encodes CASSLVAGQSTGEQYF.

This clone was seen only once. V usage is TRBV7-9 and J usage is TRBJ2-1; 9 bases agree with TRBD1. With 5 bases clipped from V and 3 bases from J, the junction kept 2 bases outside the gene matches. The CDR3 contains 14 residues. Germline V gene lookup returns CDR1 SEHNR and CDR2 FQNEAQ (reference sequence). CDR3 coding DNA: TGTGCCAGCAGCCCGGGACAGGGCTACAATGAGCAGTTCTTC. This encodes CASSPGQGYNEQFF.

On this clone: At the DNA level, this CDR3 is encoded by other sequences in the same sample as well. The V gene is TRBV30, the J gene TRBJ1-2; a possible D gene is TRBD1 (6 bases). The CDR3 is 12 amino acids. V lost 0 bases and J 6 bases, leaving 8 bases between the germline ends. Germline-derived CDR1 and CDR2 are GTSNPN and SVGIG (reference sequence). The CDR3 sequence is CAWSVQGDGYTF. The CDR3 nucleotides read TGTGCCTGGAGTGTACAGGGAGATGGCTACACCTTC.

The gene calls are TRBV28 and TRBJ2-7; 7 nucleotides line up with TRBD2. This CDR3 spans 14 amino acids. V dropped 2 bases and J dropped 5; count of bases not matched to a gene: 6. Germline values: CDR1 MDHEN, CDR2 SYDVKM. For the CDR3, the DNA is TGTGCCAGCAGTTTACGACTAGCAGGGAACGAGCAGTACTTC. This translates into CASSLRLAGNEQYF.

This chain connects TRBV9 to TRBJ2-3; TRBD2 matches 7 bases. The V gene's germline CDR1 is SGDLS and CDR2 YYNGEE. Trimming cost V 2 bases and J 2 bases; bases outside gene matches: 11. This CDR3 is built from 17 residues. The CDR3 reads CASSVLSGGSPTDTQYF. The CDR3 DNA reads as TGTGCCAGCAGCGTCCTAAGTGGCGGGAGCCCCACAGATACGCAGTATTTT.

The rearrangement links TRBV5-4 to TRBJ1-4; D remains ambiguous. This CDR3 region has 13 residues. Germline CDR1 SGHNT, CDR2 YYREEE (reference sequence). The CDR3 sequence is CVTGLPTNEKLFF. DNA for the CDR3: TGTGTAACGGGCCTGCCTACGAATGAAAAACTGTTTTTT.

The chain carries TRBV9 and TRBJ1-1; possibly TRBD1 for D (6 bases). The CDR3 spans 15 residues. Germline V gene data show CDR1 as SGDLS and CDR2 as YYNGEE. V lost 3 bases to trimming and J lost 0 bases, with 12 bases between them. DNA of the CDR3: TGTGCCAGCAGCGCGTCAGGGGAGATGAACACTGAAGCTTTCTTT. Encoded protein: CASSASGEMNTEAFF.

This clone came up a few times. The chain uses TRBV28 and TRBJ1-1; TRBD1 matches at 9 bases. Germline V CDR1 and CDR2: MDHEN, SYDVKM. Unmatched junction bases numbered 12, after V lost 5 bases and J lost 5 bases. This CDR3 has 16 amino acids. The CDR3: CASSDARDRVYTEAFF. The DNA for the CDR3 is TGTGCCAGCAGTGACGCCCGGGACAGGGTATATACTGAAGCTTTCTTT.

The chain is built from TRBV19 and TRBJ1-5; D is possibly TRBD1 (6 bases). Trimming pared 4 bases from V and 9 bases from J, leaving 19 bases between. The V gene's germline CDR1 is LNHDA and CDR2 SQIVND (reference sequence). This CDR3 spans 15 amino acids. The CDR3 coding sequence is TGTGCCAGTAGTACGACGACAGGTTCCCGTGGGCCCCAGCATTTT. This sequence encodes CASSTTTGSRGPQHF.

The chain links TRBV27 to TRBJ2-3; tentative D call: TRBD2 (6 bases). Deletions cut 6 bases from V and 0 bases from J, with 16 bases between. Germline V lookup: CDR1 MNHEY, CDR2 SMNVEV (reference sequence). CDR3 length: 16 residues. CDR3 protein: CASRMRLEHSTDTQYF. The DNA of the CDR3 is TGTGCCAGCAGGATGCGACTAGAACACAGCACAGATACGCAGTATTTT.

This chain uses TRBV19 with TRBJ1-2; D not resolved. Deletions cut 6 bases from V and 4 bases from J, with 6 bases between. In germline, CDR1 is LNHDA, CDR2 SQIVND (reference sequence). The CDR3 is 11 amino acids. The CDR3 sequence is CASSPIYGYTF. CDR3 DNA sequence: TGTGCCAGTAGCCCCATCTATGGCTACACCTTC.

The chain combines TRBV19 with TRBJ1-5; no definite D call. Germline values: CDR1 LNHDA, CDR2 SQIVND (reference sequence). V dropped 4 bases and J dropped 2 bases, with 6 bases sitting between them. The CDR3 loop spans 13 amino acids. CDR3 protein: CASSKGGNQPQHF. CDR3 nucleotides: TGTGCCAGTAGTAAGGGTGGCAATCAGCCCCAGCATTTT.

The genes are TRBV4-3 and TRBJ1-2, with D perhaps TRBD1 (6 bases). V gave up 4 bases and J gave up 3 bases, with 15 bases separating them. Germline CDR1 LGHNA, CDR2 YSLEER. This CDR3 is built from 15 residues. The CDR3 DNA is TGCGCCAGCAGCCCTCTGGGGGGGGCCGACTATGGCTACACCTTC. Protein sequence: CASSPLGGADYGYTF.

The rearrangement uses TRBV5-1 and TRBJ2-3; D unresolved. The CDR3 spans 16 residues. Trimming took 4 bases from V and 0 from J, leaving 15 bases between them. The germline gives CDR1 SGHRS, CDR2 YFSETQ. CDR3 in amino acids: CASSPSIRASTDTQYF. CDR3 sequence (DNA): TGCGCCAGCAGCCCCAGCATACGGGCGAGCACAGATACGCAGTATTTT.

This chain connects TRBV19 to TRBJ1-2; the match to TRBD1 covers 10 bases. After removal of 3 bases from V and 7 bases from J, the junction contained 5 bases not matched to a gene. Per germline, CDR1 LNHDA and CDR2 SQIVND (reference sequence). The length of the CDR3 is 14 residues. Here the CDR3 reads CASSMDRGASGYTF. The CDR3 DNA reads as TGTGCCAGTAGTATGGACAGGGGGGCGAGTGGCTACACCTTC. Based on the CDR3 plus reference TRBV19 and TRBJ1-2, the full variable domain is DGGITQSPKYLFRKEGQNVTLSCEQNLNHDAMYWYRQDPGQGLRLIYYSQIVNDFQKGDIAEGYSVSREKKESFPLTVTSAQKNPTAFYLCASSMDRGASGYTFGSGTRLTVV.